Shown below are 9 T cell receptor beta chains from a single sample sequenced in a study of blood T cell repertoires in COVID-19. Data came from immunoSEQ multiplex PCR; TCRdb stores just in-frame clones and leaves some out. The table lists 200,000 to 300,000 clones, approximately 90% of them singletons, with over 3.5% in the top ten. The sequenced sample consisted of peripheral blood. The receptors were sampled from a woman aged 40 to 55 with acute or convalescent COVID-19.

Only one count was recorded for this clone. This rearrangement joins TRBV19 to TRBJ1-2, with TRBD1 identical over 9 bases. This CDR3 spans 14 amino acids. V dropped 3 bases and J dropped 5; count of bases not matched to a gene: 4. In germline, CDR1 is LNHDA, CDR2 SQIVND (reference sequence). The CDR3 DNA follows: TGTGCCAGTAGTATCATAGGGACAGGGTATGGCTACACCTTC. Translating gives CASSIIGTGYGYTF.

The rearrangement joins TRBV11-2 to TRBJ1-2; D gene ambiguous. The CDR3 loop spans 14 amino acids. Trimming removed 5 bases at V and 2 bases at J, with 12 bases between. Germline V gives CDR1 SGHAT, CDR2 FQNNGV. Written as DNA, the CDR3 is TGTGCCAGCAGCCCTAGGACTGTGAACTATGGCTACACCTTC. It yields the protein CASSPRTVNYGYTF.

This clone came up once. This sequence joins TRBV10-3 and TRBJ1-2, with D possibly being TRBD1 (6 bases). The germline V gene has CDR1 ENHRY and CDR2 SYGVKD. V shed 11 bases and J shed 4 bases, with 17 bases lying between them. CDR3 length: 13 residues. The CDR3 here is CALSRGRAYGYTF. CDR3 nucleotides: TGTGCCCTCTCCAGGGGAAGGGCCTATGGCTACACCTTC.

V is TRBV5-4 and J is TRBJ1-1; D is possibly TRBD1 (5 bases). The germline gives CDR1 SGHNT, CDR2 YYREEE (reference sequence). This CDR3 contains 15 residues. Trimming pared 0 bases from V and 1 base from J, leaving 10 bases between. This CDR3 is CASSLEGAGNTEAFF. CDR3 bases: TGTGCCAGCAGCTTGGAAGGGGCTGGGAACACTGAAGCTTTCTTT. The full variable domain, with the rest looked up from reference TRBV5-4 and TRBJ1-1, is ETGVTQSPTHLIKTRGQQVTLRCSSQSGHNTVSWYQQALGQGPQFIFQYYREEENGRGNFPPRFSGLQFPNYSSELNVNALELDDSALYLCASSLEGAGNTEAFFGQGTRLTVV.

The V call is TRBV18, the J call TRBJ2-1; TRBD2 aligns across 12 bases. Germline values: CDR1 KGHSH, CDR2 LQKENI. V trimming: 0 bases; J trimming: 0 bases; junction bases outside the gene matches: 6. The CDR3 has 19 amino acids. CDR3 in DNA: TGTGCCAGCTCACCACCGGCACTAGCGGGGGGTAGCTCCTACAATGAGCAGTTCTTC. This sequence encodes CASSPPALAGGSSYNEQFF.

This clone was counted a single time. The chain employs TRBV9 and TRBJ2-5; 11 nucleotides agree with TRBD2. Germline CDR1 is SGDLS and CDR2 is YYNGEE. With 4 bases clipped from V and 5 bases from J, the junction kept 10 bases outside the gene matches. This CDR3 region has 16 residues. The DNA for the CDR3 is TGTGCCAGCAGCCAGGGACTAGCGGCGCCTCGGGAGACCCAGTACTTC. It codes for CASSQGLAAPRETQYF.

This sequence joins TRBV3-1 (or the pseudogene TRBV3-2) and TRBJ2-1; 7 positions agree with TRBD2. The V segment lost 1 base and the J segment 2 bases; nucleotides outside the gene matches: 2. Germline CDR1 LGHDT, CDR2 YNNKEL (reference sequence). CDR3 length: 15 residues. In DNA, the CDR3 is TGTGCCAGCAGCCAAGGGACTAGGGCCTACAATGAGCAGTTCTTC. As protein: CASSQGTRAYNEQFF.

The V and J genes are TRBV19 and TRBJ2-3; 13 bases are shared with TRBD2. This CDR3 contains 16 residues. The germline CDR1 and CDR2 sequences are LNHDA and SQIVND (reference sequence). Trimming cost V 5 bases and J 3 bases; bases outside gene matches: 5. CDR3 nucleotide sequence: TGTGCCAGTAGTGTAGGACTAGCGGGGGCAACAGATACGCAGTATTTT. Amino acid sequence: CASSVGLAGATDTQYF.

As DNA, the CDR3 is TGTGCCAGCAGTCGGTCAGGGGCGTATCAGCCCCAGCATTTT. Its protein product is CASSRSGAYQPQHF. The chain combines TRBV2 with TRBJ1-5; a possible D gene is TRBD1 (6 bases). V shed 5 bases and J shed 5 bases, with 13 bases lying between them. The CDR3 length is 14 residues. CDR1 and CDR2 from the germline V gene are SNHLY and FYNNEI.